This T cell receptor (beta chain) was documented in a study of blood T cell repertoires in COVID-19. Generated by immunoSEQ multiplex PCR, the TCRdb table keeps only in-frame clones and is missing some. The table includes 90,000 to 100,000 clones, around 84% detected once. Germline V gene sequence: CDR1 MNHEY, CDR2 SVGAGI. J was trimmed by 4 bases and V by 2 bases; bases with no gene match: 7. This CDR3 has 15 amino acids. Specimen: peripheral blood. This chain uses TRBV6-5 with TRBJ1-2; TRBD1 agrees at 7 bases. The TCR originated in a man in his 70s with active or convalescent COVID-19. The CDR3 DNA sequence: TGTGCCAGCAGTTACAGATCGGACAGGAGCTATGGCTACACCTTC. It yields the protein CASSYRSDRSYGYTF.